This T cell receptor (beta chain) is from a study of T cells after posttransplantation cyclophosphamide. Study-level points and caveats: Recipient CMV seropositivity and CMV reactivation strongly tracked TRB clonality.

V shed 3 bases, J shed 3 bases, and the junction held 4 bases outside the gene matches. CDR1 and CDR2 from the germline V gene are ENHRY and SYGVKD. The CDR3 consists of 14 residues. This clone was detected ten times or more. The antigen remains undetermined. Cyclophosphamide on days +3 and +4 followed busulfan-fludarabine conditioning and a marrow graft. Only in-frame clones appear in the TCRdb table, and some are missing; sequencing was by immunoSEQ multiplex PCR. The sample presents tens of thousands of clones, none singletons. V usage is TRBV10-3 and J usage is TRBJ2-5, with 7 nucleotides matching TRBD2. This TCR came from a male patient in his late teens or twenties who received an allogeneic stem cell transplant from a related donor, was CMV-positive, and had no GVHD. Some T cells may trace back to the graft donor. This specimen was PBMCs, taken after allogeneic stem cell transplant with posttransplant cyclophosphamide. This CDR3 is CAISDGAGEETQYF. CDR3 sequence (DNA): TGTGCCATCAGTGACGGTGCGGGGGAAGAGACCCAGTACTTC.